One sample yielded the 25 T cell receptor beta chains listed below, sequenced in a study of blood T cell repertoires in COVID-19. The table came from immunoSEQ multiplex PCR; TCRdb's copy has only in-frame clones and leaves some out. The table shows approximately 11,000 clones, with roughly 86% occurring only once. Sequenced input: peripheral blood. Receptor source: a man aged 45-65 years with active COVID-19.

The V and J genes are TRBV11-3 and TRBJ2-1; 10 bases map to TRBD2. The ends lost 0 bases at V and 9 bases at J; junction bases unmatched: 8. The CDR3 totals 16 residues. Germline V lookup: CDR1 SGHNT, CDR2 YENEEA. The CDR3 sequence: CASSLESLAGAREQFF. For the CDR3, the DNA is TGTGCCAGCAGCTTAGAGTCCCTAGCGGGAGCTCGTGAGCAGTTCTTC.

This clone was recorded once. The chain recombines TRBV19 with TRBJ2-7, with 7 bases lining up with TRBD2. Germline V gene lookup returns CDR1 LNHDA and CDR2 SQIVND (reference sequence). The CDR3 is 15 residues long. V shed 3 bases and J 5 bases; nucleotides not matched to a gene: 10. DNA for the CDR3: TGTGCCAGTAGTATCGGCGGGAGCCCTAGGGACGAGCAGTACTTC. It encodes CASSIGGSPRDEQYF.

By proportion, this clone is medium-sized. V gene TRBV2 combines with J gene TRBJ1-1; a possible D gene is TRBD1 (6 bases). The V gene lost 3 bases and the J gene lost 3 bases, with 11 bases spanning the gap. The germline gives CDR1 SNHLY, CDR2 FYNNEI. The CDR3 is made up of 14 amino acids. Written as DNA, the CDR3 is TGTGCCAGCAGTGACGGACAGCGAGACACTGAAGCTTTCTTT. Amino acid sequence: CASSDGQRDTEAFF.

This clone appeared a few times. This may arise from a read error, as a much more abundant clone is one base away. The sample has other DNA sequences that encode this CDR3 too. This chain joins TRBV15 and TRBJ2-7; 8 bases map to TRBD1. In germline, CDR1 is LNHNV, CDR2 YYDKDF (reference sequence). The trim removed 3 bases at V and 2 bases at J, leaving 3 bases unmatched. The CDR3 totals 14 residues. DNA for the CDR3: TGTGCCACCAGCAGGACAGGGGACGCCTACGAGCAGTACTTC. Translation gives CATSRTGDAYEQYF.

The genes are TRBV15 and TRBJ2-7; 13 bases are a match to TRBD2. The germline V gene encodes CDR1 LNHNV and CDR2 YYDKDF (reference sequence). The CDR3 covers 16 residues. The J segment lost 6 bases and the V segment lost 5 bases, leaving 10 bases of the junction unmatched. The CDR3 region has the DNA TGTGCCACCAGCCCCCCTGCGGGACTAGCGGGACGCGAGCAGTACTTC. Translation gives CATSPPAGLAGREQYF.

This clone appeared once. The chain links TRBV15 to TRBJ2-7, with TRBD1 identical over 7 bases. V dropped 1 base and J dropped 2; count of bases not matched to a gene: 11. The CDR3 covers 17 residues. Germline V lookup: CDR1 LNHNV, CDR2 YYDKDF (reference sequence). For the CDR3, the DNA is TGTGCCACCAGCAGAGGAGGGGGCCAGTTATATCCCTACGAGCAGTACTTC. It yields the protein CATSRGGGQLYPYEQYF.

The rearrangement uses TRBV7-9 and TRBJ2-1; maybe TRBD2 (5 bases). V shed 0 bases and J shed 8 bases, with 8 bases lying between them. This CDR3 is built from 13 residues. The germline CDR1 and CDR2 sequences are SEHNR and FQNEAQ (reference sequence). CDR3 amino acids: CASSLASRDEQFF. The CDR3 nucleotides read TGTGCCAGCAGCTTAGCCTCGAGGGATGAGCAGTTCTTC.

The rearrangement uses TRBV28 and TRBJ2-1; D not certain. The CDR3 is 13 amino acids. The germline CDR1 and CDR2 sequences are MDHEN and SYDVKM. V dropped 6 bases and J dropped 8 bases, with 14 bases sitting between them. The CDR3 protein is CASSPPEAYEQFF. CDR3 nucleotides: TGTGCCAGCAGCCCTCCTGAGGCCTATGAGCAGTTCTTC.

The chain uses TRBV11-2 and TRBJ2-1, with TRBD1 as a possible D gene (6 bases). The V gene lost 0 bases and the J gene lost 9 bases, with 18 bases spanning the gap. Looked up from germline, CDR1 is SGHAT and CDR2 is FQNNGV. The CDR3 is 16 amino acids. CDR3 bases: TGTGCCAGCAGCTTAGAACAGGGAATGAAGTCGGCTGAGCAGTTCTTC. Translation gives CASSLEQGMKSAEQFF.

In its sample, this clone was seen once. The gene calls are TRBV5-1 and TRBJ2-1; a weak D match, TRBD2 (5 bases). V was trimmed by 0 bases and J by 2 bases, leaving 15 bases between them. Germline CDR1 is SGHRS and CDR2 is YFSETQ. This CDR3 region has 17 residues. The CDR3: CASSLVGLAVPYNEQFF. The CDR3 region has the DNA TGCGCCAGCAGCTTGGTTGGGCTAGCTGTCCCCTACAATGAGCAGTTCTTC.

The rearrangement uses TRBV2 and TRBJ2-1; TRBD2 matches at 13 bases. V gave up 0 bases and J gave up 3 bases; unmatched junction bases: 23. The CDR3 extends over 24 amino acids. The germline V gene has CDR1 SNHLY and CDR2 FYNNEI. This CDR3 reads CASSEAQGLAGVLKALLFYNEQFF. The CDR3 nucleotides are TGTGCCAGCAGTGAAGCACAAGGACTAGCGGGAGTTCTTAAGGCGTTGCTTTTCTACAATGAGCAGTTCTTC.

For this clone: Other DNA sequences in this sample translate to the same CDR3. This sequence joins TRBV9 and TRBJ2-7, with 8 positions matching TRBD2. Germline trimming cut 0 bases from V and 4 bases from J; bases unmatched to any gene: 6. The CDR3 spans 15 residues. Germline CDR1 is SGDLS and CDR2 is YYNGEE. CDR3 in amino acids: CASSVVASGPYEQYF. The CDR3 DNA reads TGTGCCAGCAGCGTAGTCGCTAGCGGGCCTTACGAGCAGTACTTC.

This sequence joins TRBV12-3 or TRBV12-4 and TRBJ2-1; D is uncertain. This CDR3 spans 13 amino acids. Trimming took off 2 bases at V and 5 bases at J, with 7 bases between the two ends. As DNA, the CDR3 is TGTGCCAGCAGTTTATCACTTAACAATGAGCAGTTCTTC. Translating gives CASSLSLNNEQFF.

This chain links TRBV27 with TRBJ2-7; the match to TRBD1 covers 8 bases. Germline-derived CDR1 and CDR2 are MNHEY and SMNVEV (reference sequence). After removal of 2 bases from V and 2 bases from J, the junction contained 5 bases not matched to a gene. The CDR3 extends over 15 amino acids. The CDR3 loop is CASSLIRQGTYEQYF. CDR3 sequence (DNA): TGTGCCAGCAGTTTAATCCGACAGGGGACCTACGAGCAGTACTTC.

The chain carries TRBV5-1 and TRBJ2-7; the match to TRBD2 covers 10 bases. The germline gives CDR1 SGHRS, CDR2 YFSETQ. With 0 bases clipped from V and 4 bases from J, the junction kept 4 bases outside the gene matches. This CDR3 has 15 residues. CDR3 in amino acids: CASSLVGLAEYEQYF. In DNA, the CDR3 is TGCGCCAGCAGCTTGGTTGGACTAGCGGAATACGAGCAGTACTTC.

The chain combines TRBV4-2 with TRBJ2-3, with 8 bases lining up with TRBD1. The V gene end was trimmed by 4 bases and the J gene end by 2 bases; junction bases not matched to a gene: 8. The CDR3 length is 16 residues. CDR1 and CDR2 (germline): LGHNA, YNFKEQ. The DNA for the CDR3 is TGTGCCAGCAGCCCACAGGACAGGGCCTTCACAGATACGCAGTATTTT. It specifies CASSPQDRAFTDTQYF.

This clone was seen only once. This chain uses TRBV10-1 with TRBJ2-7; 10 bases line up with TRBD2. Trimming removed 3 bases from V and 2 bases from J; junction bases left unmatched: 10. Germline V gene sequence: CDR1 WNHNN, CDR2 SYGVQD (reference sequence). The length of the CDR3 is 17 residues. CDR3 amino acids: CASSEAGGPAYAYEQYF. The CDR3 nucleotides are TGCGCCAGCAGTGAAGCGGGAGGGCCGGCTTATGCCTACGAGCAGTACTTC.

This clone was seen just once. The J gene is TRBJ2-1, the V gene TRBV10-3; TRBD2 aligns across 14 bases. The germline gives CDR1 ENHRY, CDR2 SYGVKD. CDR3 length: 19 amino acids. J was trimmed by 4 bases and V by 2 bases; bases with no gene match: 10. CDR3 nucleotides: TGTGCCATCAGTGAGCTTGAGGGACTAGCGGGGGTCGGTTACAATGAGCAGTTCTTC. Protein product: CAISELEGLAGVGYNEQFF.

This chain links TRBV11-1 with TRBJ2-1, with no clear D. The V gene's germline CDR1 is SGHAT and CDR2 FQDESV (reference sequence). This CDR3 comprises 14 residues. The ends were cut back, 5 bases at V and 8 bases at J, with 16 bases in the middle. CDR3 DNA sequence: TGTGCCAGCAGCCCGTCGAGTAGCTCGGATGAGCAGTTCTTC. Translation: CASSPSSSSDEQFF.

V and J are TRBV6-2 or TRBV6-3 and TRBJ2-7, with a tentative D call TRBD1 (5 bases). Trimming removed 6 bases at V and 0 bases at J, with 9 bases between. The CDR3 contains 13 residues. The germline CDR1 and CDR2 sequences are MNHEY and SVGEGT. The CDR3 coding sequence is TGTGCCAGCAGCCCGGACACCTCCTACGAGCAGTACTTC. This sequence encodes CASSPDTSYEQYF.

This clone was seen only once. V is TRBV6-2 or TRBV6-3 and J is TRBJ2-5, with D possibly being TRBD1 (6 bases). The germline CDR1 and CDR2 sequences are MNHEY and SVGEGT. The CDR3 is made up of 14 amino acids. V dropped 2 bases and J dropped 5 bases, with 12 bases sitting between them. The CDR3 here is CASSYATGGETQYF. CDR3 bases: TGTGCCAGCAGTTACGCGACAGGTGGGGAGACCCAGTACTTC.

This clone appeared a few times. The genes are TRBV6-1 and TRBJ2-2; D gene uncertain. V shed 2 bases and J shed 5 bases, with 6 bases lying between them. The CDR3 is 13 amino acids. Germline CDR1 and CDR2: MNHNS and SASEGT. The CDR3 nucleotides are TGTGCCAGCAGTGAATTGGAGACCGGGGAGCTGTTTTTT. It specifies CASSELETGELFF.

The chain recombines TRBV10-2 with TRBJ2-1; possibly TRBD1 for D (7 bases). V lost 3 bases to trimming and J lost 3 bases, with 12 bases between them. This CDR3 region has 15 residues. Germline CDR1 WSHSY, CDR2 SAAADI. The CDR3 nucleotides read TGCGCCAGCAGTGATTCAGGGGGAGGCTACAATGAGCAGTTCTTC. Its protein is CASSDSGGGYNEQFF.

This clone was observed a single time. V is TRBV7-9 and J is TRBJ2-5, with TRBD1 identical over 9 bases. There are 16 residues in the CDR3. J was trimmed by 2 bases and V by 0 bases; bases with no gene match: 4. The germline CDR1 and CDR2 sequences are SEHNR and FQNEAQ (reference sequence). The CDR3 protein is CASSLAGTGIQETQYF. The CDR3 DNA sequence: TGTGCCAGCAGCTTAGCCGGGACAGGGATTCAAGAGACCCAGTACTTC.

This sequence joins TRBV11-2 and TRBJ2-1; a weak D match, TRBD2 (6 bases). The V end lost 6 bases, the J end lost 0 bases, and 12 bases lay between the germline ends. Germline V gene lookup returns CDR1 SGHAT and CDR2 FQNNGV. The length of the CDR3 is 15 residues. Here the CDR3 reads CASSGGLSSYNEQFF. DNA for the CDR3: TGTGCCAGCAGTGGCGGACTAAGCTCCTACAATGAGCAGTTCTTC.